This T cell receptor (beta chain) appears in the sequencing data of a study of T cells in Graves' hyperthyroidism and ophthalmopathy. The study, taken as a whole, reports: Blood samples included most of the expanded thyroid clonotypes exceeding 0.001. A 13 V-J model separated ophthalmopathy from stable hyperthyroidism.

As concerns this clonotype: No antigen is known for it.

The CDR3 has 15 residues. V shed 3 bases and J 0 bases; nucleotides not matched to a gene: 4. Germline loops: CDR1 MGHDK, CDR2 SYGVNS. Amplification yielded TCR beta CDR3 regions, with RNA transcripts as the source. The primer set for the first-round RT-PCR of the TCR CDR3 was HTBI. TCRdb re-called the multiplex PCR reads with MiXCR, one entry per CDR3 protein. The sample shows hundreds of thousands of distinct CDR3 sequences, 15% of them seen only once. Used for diagnoses were clinical symptoms, serum thyroxine and TRAb, thyroid ultrasound and orbital computed tomography. V usage is TRBV25-1 and J usage is TRBJ2-7; 8 nucleotides agree with TRBD1. What was sequenced was blood. The TCR sequence derives from a woman aged 30 to 39 with Graves' hyperthyroidism. This CDR3 reads CASSDAGGPSYEQYF. CDR3 DNA sequence: TGTGCCAGCAGTGACGCAGGGGGCCCCTCCTACGAGCAGTACTTC.